What follows are 28 T cell receptor beta chains derived from one specimen sequenced in a study of T-cell memory formation after mild COVID-19. In TCRdb, the 5' RACE reads were re-called with MiXCR into one record per CDR3 protein. The data show approximately 500,000 distinct CDR3 sequences, approximately 23% seen once. Sequenced: PBMCs or a T cell subset sorted from them (not recorded which). These receptors came from an adult woman who had mild COVID-19 (a few samples of this study predate the infection). Cell type and time point are not known.

The rearrangement links TRBV7-8 to TRBJ2-2, with no clear D. Trimming took off 5 bases at V and 7 bases at J, with 8 bases between the two ends. The CDR3 consists of 12 residues. Germline CDR1 SGHVS, CDR2 FQNEAQ. This CDR3 reads CASSDYIGELFF. CDR3 DNA: TGTGCCAGCAGCGATTATATCGGGGAGCTGTTTTTT.

The rearrangement joins TRBV12-3 or TRBV12-4 to TRBJ2-5; 11 nucleotides match TRBD2. The CDR3 is 15 residues long. The V gene end was trimmed by 3 bases and the J gene end by 4 bases; junction bases not matched to a gene: 4. CDR3 sequence reads: CASSFTLAGVETQYF. Written as DNA, the CDR3 is TGTGCCAGCAGTTTCACACTAGCGGGAGTAGAGACCCAGTACTTC.

This clonotype was found a few times. V is TRBV12-3 or TRBV12-4 and J is TRBJ1-1; D remains unclear. Trimming cost V 6 bases and J 1 base, with 12 bases left between them. This CDR3 region has 14 residues. DNA of the CDR3: TGTGCCAGCAGGAAGGGCCAAGCGAACACTGAAGCTTTCTTT. The encoded protein is CASRKGQANTEAFF.

The rearrangement joins TRBV13 to TRBJ2-7; 8 nucleotides agree with TRBD1. With 5 bases clipped from V and 3 bases from J, the junction kept 12 bases outside the gene matches. CDR3 length equals 16 residues. CDR1 and CDR2 from the germline V gene are PRHDT and FYEKMQ (reference sequence). CDR3 DNA sequence: TGTGCCAGCAGCGCCGACAGGGGAAGGGACCACTACGAGCAGTACTTC. This codes for CASSADRGRDHYEQYF.

This clonotype has just a few counts. The genes are TRBV6-6 and TRBJ2-5, with D perhaps TRBD2 (5 bases). Germline values: CDR1 MNHNY, CDR2 SVGAGI (reference sequence). V was cut by 7 bases and J by 2 bases, with 14 bases left in between. The CDR3 extends over 14 amino acids. CDR3 loop: CASTAGNFQETQYF. In nucleotides, the CDR3 is TGTGCCAGCACGGCCGGGAACTTTCAAGAGACCCAGTACTTC.

This chain uses TRBV7-9 with TRBJ1-1; D is possibly TRBD1 (5 bases). The length of the CDR3 is 15 residues. The V gene lost 5 bases and the J gene lost 5 bases, with 18 bases spanning the gap. Germline assignment: CDR1 SEHNR and CDR2 FQNEAQ (reference sequence). The CDR3 is CASSPQTHGGTEAFF. The CDR3 DNA reads TGTGCCAGCAGCCCCCAGACCCATGGGGGGACTGAAGCTTTCTTT.

The table lists this clonotype with many counts. The CDR3 DNA reads TGTGCCAGCAGTTCCGGGGTCTCCTACGAGCAGTACTTC. As protein: CASSSGVSYEQYF. The chain has TRBV12-3 or TRBV12-4 and TRBJ2-7; possible D gene TRBD2, 5 bases. Trimming shortened V by 4 bases and J by 0 bases, and 7 bases separated the two germline ends. The CDR3 contains 13 residues.

The chain recombines TRBV2 with TRBJ2-1; D remains ambiguous. CDR3 length: 13 residues. Germline V gives CDR1 SNHLY, CDR2 FYNNEI. V lost 5 bases and J 7 bases, leaving 12 bases between the germline ends. CDR3 in DNA: TGTGCCAGCAGTAGGGAAAGCAGGAATGAGCAGTTCTTC. It yields the protein CASSRESRNEQFF.

This clonotype was detected only a few times. The chain is built from TRBV6-5 and TRBJ2-1, with D unresolved. V was trimmed by 2 bases and J by 9 bases, leaving 5 bases between them. Germline lookup yields CDR1 MNHEY and CDR2 SVGAGI. The CDR3 runs 11 residues. The CDR3 here is CASSYGFEQFF. The CDR3 DNA is TGTGCCAGCAGTTACGGTTTTGAGCAGTTCTTC.

This clonotype occurred a few times. The chain joins TRBV9 to TRBJ2-5; D is perhaps TRBD2 (5 bases). Per the germline V gene, CDR1 is SGDLS and CDR2 is YYNGEE. The ends were cut back, 0 bases at V and 10 bases at J, with 16 bases in the middle. The CDR3 runs to 14 residues. The CDR3 nucleotides read TGTGCCAGCAGCGTAGAAGGGTGGGCGAGGGACCAGTACTTC. Protein: CASSVEGWARDQYF.

The rearrangement uses TRBV6-1 and TRBJ2-1; the match to TRBD2 covers 9 bases. Germline CDR1 reads MNHNS; CDR2 reads SASEGT. Trimming removed 6 bases from V and 7 bases from J; junction bases left unmatched: 7. The CDR3 consists of 14 residues. Here the CDR3 reads CASRWAGGLNEQFF. CDR3 coding DNA: TGTGCCAGCAGGTGGGCGGGGGGGCTTAATGAGCAGTTCTTC.

This clonotype was recorded a few times. V gene TRBV19 combines with J gene TRBJ1-2; 8 nucleotides align to TRBD1. The CDR3 length is 12 residues. The germline V gene encodes CDR1 LNHDA and CDR2 SQIVND (reference sequence). V was clipped by 8 bases and J by 8 bases; unmatched bases: 7. DNA of the CDR3: TGTGCCAGTCGCCCAGGGGGCGGCGGCTACACCTTC. Its translation: CASRPGGGGYTF. Using reference TRBV19 and TRBJ1-2 for the parts outside the CDR3, the full variable domain is DGGITQSPKYLFRKEGQNVTLSCEQNLNHDAMYWYRQDPGQGLRLIYYSQIVNDFQKGDIAEGYSVSREKKESFPLTVTSAQKNPTAFYLCASRPGGGGYTFGSGTRLTVV.

This chain joins TRBV12-3 or TRBV12-4 and TRBJ2-1, with D possibly being TRBD2 (6 bases). Trimming pared 6 bases from V and 6 bases from J, leaving 12 bases between. The CDR3 is made up of 13 amino acids. The CDR3 protein is CASSRRGFNEQFF. The DNA of the CDR3 is TGTGCCAGCAGCCGCCGGGGGTTCAATGAGCAGTTCTTC.

J is TRBJ1-4 and V is TRBV12-3 or TRBV12-4; tentatively, D is TRBD1 (5 bases). V was shortened by 2 bases and J by 8 bases, with 9 bases between the two germline ends. The CDR3 has 13 amino acids. CDR3: CASSLQGKEKLFF. CDR3 nucleotides: TGTGCCAGCAGTTTACAGGGTAAAGAAAAACTGTTTTTT.

The V and J genes are TRBV24-1 and TRBJ2-2; 9 nucleotides align to TRBD2. This CDR3 is 19 amino acids long. CDR1 and CDR2 (germline): KGHDR, SFDVKD. V lost 3 bases and J lost 1; bases outside the gene matches: 11. The CDR3 DNA sequence: TGTGCCACCAGTGATATCCCTTGGACTAGCGAGATGAACACCGGGGAGCTGTTTTTT. Amino acids: CATSDIPWTSEMNTGELFF.

The chain combines TRBV6-6 with TRBJ2-5, with D possibly TRBD1 on 6 matching bases. The germline V gene encodes CDR1 MNHNY and CDR2 SVGAGI (reference sequence). CDR3 size: 14 residues. V gave up 5 bases and J gave up 7 bases, with 17 bases separating them. The CDR3 sequence is CASSPRDTFRTQYF. The CDR3, as DNA: TGTGCCAGCAGTCCACGGGACACCTTCCGGACCCAGTACTTC.

This rearrangement joins TRBV6-6 to TRBJ2-3, with D unclear. Trimming left V 5 bases short and J 0 bases short, with 12 bases between. This CDR3 region has 15 residues. Germline CDR1 and CDR2: MNHNY and SVGAGI (reference sequence). Here the CDR3 DNA reads TGTGCCAGCAGTCCAAATCTATCTAGCACAGATACGCAGTATTTT. Residues: CASSPNLSSTDTQYF.

The V call is TRBV4-1, the J call TRBJ1-1; 9 bases line up with TRBD1. V was clipped by 3 bases and J by 5 bases; unmatched bases: 22. This CDR3 has 20 residues. Germline V gene data show CDR1 as MGHRA and CDR2 as YSYEKL. CDR3 protein: CASSHLPGQGKSLKGTEAFF. The CDR3 DNA is TGCGCCAGCAGCCACCTTCCGGGACAGGGAAAAAGTTTGAAGGGAACTGAAGCTTTCTTT.

About this clonotype itself: Compared with germline, one end of the junction differs, possibly owing to a read error. Here the CDR3 DNA reads TGTGCCAGCATCTTAAACCCCGTGGGTAGCGGGACTAGCACAGATACGCAGTATTTT. Translating gives CASILNPVGSGTSTDTQYF. This sequence joins TRBV7-3 and TRBJ2-3; the match to TRBD2 covers 8 bases. This CDR3 comprises 19 residues. Germline V CDR1 and CDR2: SGHTA, FQGTGA.

This chain joins TRBV5-1 and TRBJ2-3, with 11 bases identical to TRBD1. Germline V gene lookup returns CDR1 SGHRS and CDR2 YFSETQ. V was clipped by 3 bases and J by 5 bases; unmatched bases: 5. This CDR3 comprises 15 residues. The CDR3 is CASSWTGGMLDTQYF. The CDR3 coding sequence is TGCGCCAGCAGCTGGACAGGGGGCATGTTAGATACGCAGTATTTT.

The J gene is TRBJ2-1, the V gene TRBV7-3; the match to TRBD1 covers 9 bases. The ends lost 4 bases at V and 7 bases at J; junction bases unmatched: 8. There are 15 residues in the CDR3. Germline values: CDR1 SGHTA, CDR2 FQGTGA. CDR3 bases: TGTGCCAGCAGCTCACAGGGGGCATTGGGGAATGAGCAGTTCTTC. It codes for CASSSQGALGNEQFF.

The V gene is TRBV5-1, the J gene TRBJ1-2; D is unresolved. The V and J ends lost 7 bases and 0 bases respectively, with 10 bases between them. The CDR3 totals 13 residues. Germline assignment: CDR1 SGHRS and CDR2 YFSETQ. Here the CDR3 reads CASRPGANYGYTF. In nucleotides, the CDR3 is TGCGCCAGCCGCCCTGGGGCTAACTATGGCTACACCTTC.

The V and J genes are TRBV27 and TRBJ2-3; D perhaps matches TRBD2 (5 bases). The germline CDR1 and CDR2 sequences are MNHEY and SMNVEV (reference sequence). The CDR3 covers 15 residues. Deletions cut 4 bases from V and 3 bases from J, with 14 bases between. This chain's CDR3 is CASSSISPGTDTQYF. The CDR3 DNA reads TGTGCCAGCAGTTCCATCTCCCCGGGGACAGATACGCAGTATTTT.

This rearrangement joins TRBV30 to TRBJ2-1, with D maybe TRBD2 (6 bases). Trimming took off 0 bases at V and 2 bases at J, with 11 bases between the two ends. The CDR3 is 15 amino acids. Germline V lookup: CDR1 GTSNPN, CDR2 SVGIG (reference sequence). CDR3 sequence: CAWSVDAGPYNEQFF. The CDR3 bases are TGTGCCTGGAGTGTTGATGCGGGACCCTACAATGAGCAGTTCTTC.

This clonotype occurred a few times. CDR3 sequence reads: CASSLSQVPNTEAFF. CDR3 nucleotides: TGCGCCAGCAGCTTGTCTCAGGTACCGAACACTGAAGCTTTCTTT. The chain uses TRBV5-1 and TRBJ1-1, with D unclear. V lost 1 base, J lost 1 base, and 11 bases lay in between. CDR1 is SGHRS and CDR2 is YFSETQ in the germline V gene. This CDR3 region has 15 residues. Full variable domain (missing parts from reference TRBV5-1 and TRBJ1-1): KAGVTQTPRYLIKTRGQQVTLSCSPISGHRSVSWYQQTPGQGLQFLFEYFSETQRNKGNFPGRFSGRQFSNSRSEMNVSTLELGDSALYLCASSLSQVPNTEAFFGQGTRLTVV.

This clonotype turned up a few times. The chain employs TRBV5-1 and TRBJ2-3; 10 positions agree with TRBD2. Trimming cost V 0 bases and J 4 bases; bases outside gene matches: 2. Germline CDR1 is SGHRS and CDR2 is YFSETQ. The CDR3 contains 15 residues. CDR3 DNA: TGCGCCAGCAGCTTGGACCTAGCGGGGGCAGATACGCAGTATTTT. This translates into CASSLDLAGADTQYF.

The chain is built from TRBV29-1 and TRBJ1-1, with D perhaps matching TRBD1 (5 bases). From germline, CDR1 is SQVTM and CDR2 ANQGSEA. Trimming took 2 bases from V and 4 from J, leaving 11 bases between them. The CDR3 is 13 residues long. In nucleotides, the CDR3 is TGCAGCGTTGAAAGAGGGGCGCTCACTGAAGCTTTCTTT. Protein product: CSVERGALTEAFF.

The CDR3 DNA is TGTGCCAGCAGTTTAGGTCGATCGGGGAATGCCGGGAGCTATGGCTACACCTTC. Protein sequence: CASSLGRSGNAGSYGYTF. The genes are TRBV12-3 or TRBV12-4 and TRBJ1-2; the D is unclear. The CDR3 loop spans 18 amino acids. Trimming removed 1 base from V and 4 bases from J, with 22 bases in between.